A single sample is the source of the 8 T cell receptor beta chains below, sequenced in a study of blood T cell repertoires in COVID-19. Profiling relied on immunoSEQ multiplex PCR, and the TCRdb table lists in-frame clones only, not all of them. The sample consists of hundreds of thousands of clones, roughly 81% of them appearing once. Source material: peripheral blood. The receptors derive from a woman of 80 years or more with COVID-19, enrolled during active disease.

The chain is built from TRBV19 and TRBJ1-2; D is possibly TRBD1 (6 bases). The CDR3 covers 16 residues. Trimming left V 5 bases short and J 6 bases short, with 22 bases between. Germline V lookup: CDR1 LNHDA, CDR2 SQIVND (reference sequence). CDR3 DNA: TGTGCCAGTAGTCAAACCTCCCGGGACATCATCCATGGCTACACCTTC. It specifies CASSQTSRDIIHGYTF.

This clone was counted a few times. The gene calls are TRBV4-2 and TRBJ1-5; 8 positions agree with TRBD1. Germline V gene lookup returns CDR1 LGHNA and CDR2 YNFKEQ. Trimming took 0 bases from V and 6 from J; bases not matched to a gene: 4. The CDR3 runs 15 residues. CDR3 in DNA: TGTGCCAGCAGCCAAGAGGGAGGACAGGGTCAGCCCCAGCATTTT. Its protein is CASSQEGGQGQPQHF.

J is TRBJ1-1 and V is TRBV5-1, with TRBD1 as a possible D gene (5 bases). V was cut by 7 bases and J by 1 base, with 14 bases left in between. This CDR3 is 14 amino acids long. The germline V gene encodes CDR1 SGHRS and CDR2 YFSETQ. The CDR3 reads CASSVPTGNTEAFF. CDR3 sequence (DNA): TGCGCCAGCTCCGTCCCTACAGGGAACACTGAAGCTTTCTTT. Full variable domain (missing parts from reference TRBV5-1 and TRBJ1-1): KAGVTQTPRYLIKTRGQQVTLSCSPISGHRSVSWYQQTPGQGLQFLFEYFSETQRNKGNFPGRFSGRQFSNSRSEMNVSTLELGDSALYLCASSVPTGNTEAFFGQGTRLTVV.

The sample holds one count of this clone. The CDR3 spells CASSEQGIDQPQHF. CDR3 DNA: TGCGCCAGCAGCGAACAGGGTATTGATCAGCCCCAGCATTTT. J is TRBJ1-5 and V is TRBV5-1; a weak D match, TRBD1 (6 bases). V lost 4 bases, J lost 5 bases, and 13 bases lay in between. The CDR3 runs to 14 residues. Looked up from germline, CDR1 is SGHRS and CDR2 is YFSETQ.

J is TRBJ2-6 and V is TRBV4-3; TRBD2 is a possible D gene (5 bases). The CDR3 is made up of 17 amino acids. Germline assignment: CDR1 LGHNA and CDR2 YSLEER. Between the trimmed V and J ends, which lost 1 base and 0 bases, there was a span of 10 bases. CDR3 DNA: TGCGCCAGCAGCCAAGGATCGGGGTTCTCTGGGGCCAACGTCCTGACTTTC. This translates into CASSQGSGFSGANVLTF.

In its sample, this clone was seen a few times. DNA of the CDR3: TGTGCCAGCAGCCAAGGGACAGGGATCTATGGCTACACCTTC. Protein: CASSQGTGIYGYTF. The chain is built from TRBV4-2 and TRBJ1-2, with 8 bases identical to TRBD1. Germline V lookup: CDR1 LGHNA, CDR2 YNFKEQ. The CDR3 length is 14 residues. The junction had 2 bases not matched to a gene; V was cut back by 1 base and J by 4 bases.

The chain uses TRBV5-6 and TRBJ2-3, with a weak D call TRBD1 (6 bases). The CDR3 sequence is 15 residues long. The germline V gene encodes CDR1 SGHDT and CDR2 YYEEEE. With 2 bases removed from V and 3 bases from J, the gap between germline ends came to 13 bases. The CDR3 spells CASSLQGWGTDTQYF. The CDR3 DNA reads as TGTGCCAGCAGCTTACAGGGTTGGGGGACAGATACGCAGTATTTT.

This clone came up once. The V gene is TRBV6-5, the J gene TRBJ2-5, with no clear D. Deletions cut 3 bases from V and 3 bases from J, with 14 bases between. The CDR3 length is 15 residues. In germline, CDR1 is MNHEY, CDR2 SVGAGI. CDR3 amino acids: CASSYPTEGKETQYF. CDR3 DNA: TGTGCCAGCAGTTATCCAACAGAAGGAAAAGAGACCCAGTACTTC.